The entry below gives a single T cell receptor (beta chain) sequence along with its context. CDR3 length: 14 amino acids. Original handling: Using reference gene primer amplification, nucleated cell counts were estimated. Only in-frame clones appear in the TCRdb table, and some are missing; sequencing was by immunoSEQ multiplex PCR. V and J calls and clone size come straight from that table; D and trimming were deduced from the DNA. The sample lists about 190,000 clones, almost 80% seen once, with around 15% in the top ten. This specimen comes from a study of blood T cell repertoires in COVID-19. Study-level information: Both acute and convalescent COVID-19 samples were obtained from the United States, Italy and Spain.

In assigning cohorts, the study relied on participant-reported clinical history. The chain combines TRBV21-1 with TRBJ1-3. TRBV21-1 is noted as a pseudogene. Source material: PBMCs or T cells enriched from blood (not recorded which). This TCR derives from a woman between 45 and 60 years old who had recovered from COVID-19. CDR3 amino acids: CASSKAGRGNTIYF. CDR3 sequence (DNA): TGTGCCAGCAGCAAAGCGGGGAGAGGAAACACCATATATTTT.